This T cell receptor (beta chain) was found in a study of blood T cell repertoires in COVID-19. Turning to the study itself: Sites in the United States, Italy and Spain provided acute and convalescent COVID-19 samples.

Clones were sequenced by immunoSEQ multiplex PCR, and TCRdb holds only the in-frame ones, with some missing. The repertoire includes 99,000 or so clones, approximately 80% of them detected once, and roughly 29% sits in the top ten. Sequenced sample: peripheral blood. This clonotype originated in a man aged 55 to 70 with acute or convalescent COVID-19.

CDR3 loop: CASSWTGKDYEQYF. Here the CDR3 DNA reads TGCGCCAGCAGCTGGACTGGGAAAGACTACGAGCAGTACTTC. V and J are TRBV5-1 and TRBJ2-7, with a weak D call TRBD2 (5 bases). The germline V gene has CDR1 SGHRS and CDR2 YFSETQ. The CDR3 has 14 amino acids. Between the trimmed V and J ends, which lost 3 bases and 3 bases, there was a span of 13 bases.